This TCR beta chain emerged from a study of OX40 agonist ivuxolimab in advanced cancers. Study details: As their treatment, patients were administered ivuxolimab, an agonistic anti-OX40 (CD134) antibody.

The CDR3 has 14 residues. V was shortened by 5 bases and J by 2 bases, with 12 bases between the two germline ends. From germline, CDR1 is MNHEY and CDR2 SMNVEV (reference sequence). Regarding the study as a whole: Low clonal expansion, among the lowest seen, marked partial responders at 0.1-3.0 mg/kg.

Notes on this clone: Its antigen remains unidentified.

Autoimmune disease history or systemic immunosuppression led to patients being barred. Here immunoSEQ multiplex PCR was the method, and the copy in TCRdb shows in-frame clones only, minus some. The data hold about 71,000 clones, with just under 95% observed a single time. Material: CD4+ or CD8+ T cells sorted from blood, obtained in a trial of the OX40 agonist ivuxolimab. The chain links TRBV27 to TRBJ1-2, with D tentatively TRBD1 (5 bases). The sequence was collected from an adult with an advanced solid tumor such as melanoma, head and neck, liver or kidney cancer. In nucleotides, the CDR3 is TGTGCCAGCAGTCCCCGGGGGGGGAACTATGGCTACACCTTC. It codes for CASSPRGGNYGYTF.